The rows below give T cell receptor beta chains drawn from one sample of a study of vaccination and CD4 T cells after COVID-19. TCRdb called the PCR reads again in MiXCR, with one record for every CDR3 protein. The sample records about 14,000 distinct CDR3 sequences, 53% being singletons. For these receptors, no antigen is known. The sample comprised CD4+ T cells from blood, cultured in vitro. The receptors stem from a human donor who had recovered from COVID-19. CDR3s include the opening cysteine and the closing phenylalanine or tryptophan. The D gene is left open where the match is weak. Clone size is shown for a subset of rows, as once, few, many or a class of expanded clone.

j_gene | v_gene | d_gene | abundance | CDR3aa | CDR3nt
TRBJ2-2 | TRBV24-1 | TRBD2 | - | CATDSGASGTTGELFF | TGTGCCACCGATTCCGGGGCTAGCGGGACCACCGGGGAGCTGTTTTTT
TRBJ1-3 | TRBV27 | - | - | CASGSRGSPGNTIYF | TGTGCCAGCGGGTCGAGGGGGAGTCCTGGAAACACCATATATTTT
TRBJ2-3 | TRBV27 | TRBD1 | - | CASSLRTGGATDTQYF | TGTGCCAGCAGTTTAAGGACAGGGGGGGCCACAGATACGCAGTATTTT
TRBJ1-5 | TRBV15 | - | - | CATSRGGTAGGNQPQHF | TGTGCCACCAGCAGAGGTGGGACCGCGGGAGGCAATCAGCCCCAGCATTTT
TRBJ2-2 | TRBV7-3 | - | - | CASSLFQNTGELFF | TGTGCCAGCAGCTTATTTCAGAACACCGGGGAGCTGTTTTTT
TRBJ2-3 | TRBV7-2 | TRBD1 | - | CASSQWTGASDTQYF | TGCGCCAGCAGCCAGTGGACAGGGGCGTCAGATACGCAGTATTTT
TRBJ2-1 | TRBV20-1 | TRBD2 | - | CSATVIAGSYNEQFF | TGCAGTGCTACGGTTATAGCGGGTTCCTACAATGAGCAGTTCTTC
TRBJ1-5 | TRBV27 | - | - | CASSLSAGTPNQPQHF | TGTGCCAGCAGTTTATCGGCCGGGACACCGAATCAGCCCCAGCATTTT
TRBJ2-1 | TRBV24-1 | - | - | CATSDPEGGENEQFF | TGTGCCACCAGTGATCCCGAGGGGGGAGAGAATGAGCAGTTCTTC
TRBJ2-5 | TRBV27 | - | few | CASKRHYRDEETQYF | TGTGCCAGCAAACGGCATTACAGGGATGAAGAGACCCAGTACTTC
TRBJ1-6 | TRBV20-1 | - | - | CSARLSDSYNSPLHF | TGCAGTGCTAGGCTATCGGACTCCTATAATTCACCCCTCCACTTT
TRBJ1-2 | TRBV20-1 | - | - | CSGIPGVNYGYTF | TGCAGTGGAATCCCAGGCGTTAACTATGGCTACACCTTC
TRBJ2-2 | TRBV7-3 | - | - | CASSLTHRATTGELFF | TGTGCCAGCAGCTTAACGCACAGGGCTACCACCGGGGAGCTGTTTTTT
TRBJ2-5 | TRBV11-3 | - | - | CASSIDRETQYF | TGTGCCAGCAGCATAGACCGGGAGACCCAGTACTTC
TRBJ2-3 | TRBV20-1 | TRBD2 | - | CSARDPSGREPDTQYF | TGCAGTGCTAGAGACCCTAGCGGGAGGGAGCCAGATACGCAGTATTTT
TRBJ2-7 | TRBV24-1 | TRBD2 | - | CATSDSREGGYYGYEQYF | TGTGCCACCAGTGATTCGCGGGAGGGAGGATATTATGGCTACGAGCAGTACTTC
TRBJ2-7 | TRBV7-9 | - | once | CASSLAGISYEQYF | TGTGCCAGCAGCTTAGCAGGGATATCCTACGAGCAGTACTTC
TRBJ1-6 | TRBV19 | - | few | CASSLFQGNNSPLHF | TGTGCCAGCTCCCTCTTCCAGGGAAATAATTCACCCCTCCACTTT
TRBJ2-2 | TRBV6-1 | TRBD1 | - | CASSRWGQGSSGELFF | TGTGCCAGCAGCCGTTGGGGACAGGGTTCTTCCGGGGAGCTGTTTTTT
TRBJ1-5 | TRBV28 | - | - | CASSLWGDSNQPQHF | TGTGCCAGCAGTTTATGGGGGGATAGCAATCAGCCCCAGCATTTT